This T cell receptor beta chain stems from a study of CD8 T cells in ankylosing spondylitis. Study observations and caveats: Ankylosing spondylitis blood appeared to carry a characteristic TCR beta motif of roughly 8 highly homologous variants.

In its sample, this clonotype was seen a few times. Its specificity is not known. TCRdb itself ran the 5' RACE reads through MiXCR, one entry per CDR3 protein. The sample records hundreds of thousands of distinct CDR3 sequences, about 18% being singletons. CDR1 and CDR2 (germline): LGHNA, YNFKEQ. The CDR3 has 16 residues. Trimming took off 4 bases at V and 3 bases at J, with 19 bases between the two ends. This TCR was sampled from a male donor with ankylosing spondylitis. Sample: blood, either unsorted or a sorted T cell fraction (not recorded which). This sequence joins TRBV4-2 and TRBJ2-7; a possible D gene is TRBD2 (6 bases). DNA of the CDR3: TGTGCCAGCAGCCGCCGACCGGGACTTGAAGACTACGAGCAGTACTTC. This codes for CASSRRPGLEDYEQYF.